This passage covers 20 T cell receptor beta chains from one sample sequenced in a study of blood T cell repertoires in COVID-19. TCRdb keeps only in-frame clones here, not all; method: immunoSEQ multiplex PCR. This table holds about 300,000 clones, about 89% found once. Sequenced sample: PBMCs or T cells enriched from blood (not recorded which). Every receptor here comes from a woman in her forties who had recovered from COVID-19.

This sequence joins TRBV12-5 and TRBJ2-7; 8 bases agree with TRBD2. Trimming at V came to 6 bases and at J to 6 bases, leaving 10 bases not matched to a gene. This CDR3 is 14 amino acids long. Looked up from germline, CDR1 is LGHNT and CDR2 is FRNRAP. CDR3 sequence: CASGRSGARGEQYF. The CDR3 nucleotides read TGTGCTAGTGGCCGTAGCGGGGCTAGGGGCGAGCAGTACTTC.

The gene calls are TRBV5-4 and TRBJ2-1; the match to TRBD2 covers 11 bases. The CDR3 contains 15 residues. CDR1 and CDR2 (germline): SGHNT, YYREEE (reference sequence). Germline trimming cut 3 bases from V and 3 bases from J; bases unmatched to any gene: 2. The CDR3 DNA reads as TGTGCCAGCAGCTCCACTAGCGGGAGCTACAATGAGCAGTTCTTC. This gives the protein CASSSTSGSYNEQFF.

The chain uses TRBV7-3 and TRBJ1-3; no firm D call. The CDR3 spans 14 residues. V lost 0 bases, J lost 3 bases, and 6 bases lay in between. The germline gives CDR1 SGHTA, CDR2 FQGTGA. The chain's CDR3 is CASSLTSYGNTIYF. The CDR3 DNA reads as TGTGCCAGCAGCTTAACCTCCTATGGAAACACCATATATTTT.

The chain employs TRBV5-5 and TRBJ1-3; D may be TRBD1 (5 bases). Germline V lookup: CDR1 SGHKS, CDR2 YYEKEE (reference sequence). Trimming cost V 0 bases and J 2 bases, with 9 bases left between them. CDR3 length equals 15 residues. The CDR3 sequence: CASSLVGAPGNTIYF. CDR3 bases: TGTGCCAGCAGCTTGGTAGGGGCGCCTGGAAACACCATATATTTT.

This clone was seen just once. V gene TRBV5-4 combines with J gene TRBJ2-7; 8 bases match TRBD2. The CDR3 covers 17 residues. Trimming removed 5 bases from V and 3 bases from J; junction bases left unmatched: 16. The germline CDR1 and CDR2 sequences are SGHNT and YYREEE (reference sequence). The CDR3 is CASRPETLAESFYEQYF. CDR3 nucleotides: TGTGCCAGCAGACCAGAAACACTAGCGGAGAGCTTCTACGAGCAGTACTTC.

Worth noting for this clone: Additional DNA sequences in this sample encode the identical CDR3. The rearrangement uses TRBV4-2 and TRBJ2-3, with TRBD2 as a possible D gene (6 bases). From germline, CDR1 is LGHNA and CDR2 YNFKEQ. The CDR3 length is 14 residues. Deletions cut 4 bases from V and 0 bases from J, with 8 bases between. In nucleotides, the CDR3 is TGTGCCAGCAGCCCCCGGGGGAGCACAGATACGCAGTATTTT. This sequence encodes CASSPRGSTDTQYF.

The genes are TRBV10-2 and TRBJ1-1; D call uncertain. CDR3 length: 13 amino acids. Germline CDR1 reads WSHSY; CDR2 reads SAAADI. Deletions cut 6 bases from V and 0 bases from J, with 8 bases between. The CDR3 DNA reads as TGCGCCAGCAGCCCACTCGTGAACACTGAAGCTTTCTTT. Amino acids: CASSPLVNTEAFF.

The rearrangement uses TRBV27 and TRBJ2-1, with 11 bases that match TRBD1. With V trimmed by 9 bases and J by 9 bases, 10 bases remained unmatched. CDR1 and CDR2 from the germline V gene are MNHEY and SMNVEV (reference sequence). The CDR3 totals 14 residues. The CDR3 sequence is CASSIGQGAGEQFF. The CDR3, as DNA: TGTGCCAGTAGTATAGGACAGGGGGCAGGTGAGCAGTTCTTC.

As for this clone: The junction shows a germline mismatch at one end, possibly a read error. The chain recombines TRBV7-7 with TRBJ1-5; 8 bases line up with TRBD1. Germline CDR1 and CDR2: SSHAT and FNYEAQ (reference sequence). CDR3 length: 19 residues. The CDR3 reads CASSSETPGQGYSNQPQHF. The CDR3 nucleotides are TGTGCTAGCAGCTCCGAAACCCCCGGACAGGGCTATAGCAATCAGCCCCAGCATTTT.

V is TRBV6-2 or TRBV6-3 and J is TRBJ1-1; D uncertain. The germline gives CDR1 MNHEY, CDR2 SVGEGT. The CDR3 is 15 residues long. Trimming took 2 bases from V and 4 from J, leaving 14 bases between them. The CDR3 DNA reads TGTGCCAGCAGTTACGTAGGCGAGGGCGCCACTGAAGCTTTCTTT. Protein: CASSYVGEGATEAFF.

This chain links TRBV29-1 with TRBJ1-1, with TRBD1 identical over 9 bases. J was trimmed by 5 bases and V by 7 bases; bases with no gene match: 5. Germline lookup yields CDR1 SQVTM and CDR2 ANQGSEA. The CDR3 loop spans 12 amino acids. CDR3 amino acids: CSADRGRTEAFF. The DNA for the CDR3 is TGCAGCGCCGACAGGGGGAGGACTGAAGCTTTCTTT. The full variable domain, with the rest looked up from reference TRBV29-1 and TRBJ1-1, is SAVISQKPSRDICQRGTSLTIQCQVDSQVTMMFWYRQQPGQSLTLIATANQGSEATYESGFVIDKFPISRPNLTFSTLTVSNMSPEDSSIYLCSADRGRTEAFFGQGTRLTVV.

The chain recombines TRBV3-1 (or the pseudogene TRBV3-2) with TRBJ1-3; tentative D call: TRBD1 (5 bases). Trimming shortened V by 4 bases and J by 4 bases, and 11 bases separated the two germline ends. In germline, CDR1 is LGHDT, CDR2 YNNKEL (reference sequence). CDR3 length: 14 residues. Written as DNA, the CDR3 is TGTGCCAGCAGCCCACTTGGGGGGGGAAACACCATATATTTT. It specifies CASSPLGGGNTIYF.

Comments on this clone: This same CDR3 is encoded by further DNA sequences in the sample. J is TRBJ2-7 and V is TRBV2, with D unresolved. The CDR3 spans 11 residues. The V gene lost 6 bases and the J gene lost 1 base, with 4 bases spanning the gap. The V gene's germline CDR1 is SNHLY and CDR2 FYNNEI. The CDR3 reads CASSPSYEQYF. The CDR3 DNA reads TGTGCCAGCAGCCCGTCCTACGAGCAGTACTTC. The full variable domain, rest sourced from reference TRBV2 and TRBJ2-7, is EPEVTQTPSHQVTQMGQEVILRCVPISNHLYFYWYRQILGQKVEFLVSFYNNEISEKSEIFDDQFSVERPDGSNFTLKIRSTKLEDSAMYFCASSPSYEQYFGPGTRLTVT.

The chain combines TRBV7-2 with TRBJ1-1; 9 nucleotides line up with TRBD1. J lost 1 base, V lost 1 base, and 1 base had no gene match. From germline, CDR1 is SGHTA and CDR2 FQGNSA. The length of the CDR3 is 15 residues. The CDR3 nucleotides are TGTGCCAGCAGCTTAGGGACAGGGGCGAACACTGAAGCTTTCTTT. Protein sequence: CASSLGTGANTEAFF. Supplemented by reference TRBV7-2 and TRBJ1-1, the full variable domain reads GAGVSQSPSNKVTEKGKDVELRCDPISGHTALYWYRQSLGQGLEFLIYFQGNSAPDKSGLPSDRFSAERTGGSVSTLTIQRTQQEDSAVYLCASSLGTGANTEAFFGQGTRLTVV.

This sequence joins TRBV12-5 and TRBJ1-2; D is undetermined. The germline V and J ends were trimmed by 6 bases and 0 bases, with 14 bases remaining between them. There are 15 residues in the CDR3. In germline, CDR1 is LGHNT, CDR2 FRNRAP. CDR3 in amino acids: CASGPTNRANYGYTF. The CDR3, as DNA: TGTGCTAGTGGCCCGACAAACAGAGCTAACTATGGCTACACCTTC. Combining the CDR3 with reference TRBV12-5 and TRBJ1-2 gives the whole variable domain DARVTQTPRHKVTEMGQEVTMRCQPILGHNTVFWYRQTMMQGLELLAYFRNRAPLDDSGMPKDRFSAEMPDATLATLKIQPSEPRDSAVYFCASGPTNRANYGYTFGSGTRLTVV.

This rearrangement joins TRBV4-3 to TRBJ1-2; TRBD1 matches at 9 bases. The CDR3 covers 16 residues. Germline trimming cut 0 bases from V and 4 bases from J; bases unmatched to any gene: 6. The germline gives CDR1 LGHNA, CDR2 YSLEER. CDR3 sequence (DNA): TGCGCCAGCAGCCAAGAAACCGGGACAGGGTTCTATGGCTACACCTTC. This encodes CASSQETGTGFYGYTF.

V and J are TRBV2 and TRBJ2-1; 11 positions match TRBD2. The CDR3 is 15 amino acids. Germline V gives CDR1 SNHLY, CDR2 FYNNEI. V lost 5 bases and J lost 9; bases outside the gene matches: 9. The CDR3 is CASSQLAGEESEQFF. CDR3 nucleotide sequence: TGTGCCAGCAGTCAACTAGCGGGAGAGGAAAGTGAGCAGTTCTTC. The full variable domain, completed using reference TRBV2 and TRBJ2-1, is EPEVTQTPSHQVTQMGQEVILRCVPISNHLYFYWYRQILGQKVEFLVSFYNNEISEKSEIFDDQFSVERPDGSNFTLKIRSTKLEDSAMYFCASSQLAGEESEQFFGPGTRLTVL.

The chain joins TRBV24-1 to TRBJ1-4; maybe TRBD1 (6 bases). The V end was cut by 3 bases, the J end by 0 bases, with 25 bases between. The CDR3 length is 21 residues. The germline V gene has CDR1 KGHDR and CDR2 SFDVKD. This chain's CDR3 is CATSDNTNGQIHFATNEKLFF. CDR3 DNA: TGTGCCACCAGTGATAACACAAACGGACAGATACACTTCGCAACTAATGAAAAACTGTTTTTT.

This rearrangement joins TRBV19 to TRBJ1-5, with D possibly being TRBD1 (6 bases). Trimming shortened V by 8 bases and J by 3 bases, and 14 bases separated the two germline ends. From germline, CDR1 is LNHDA and CDR2 SQIVND (reference sequence). CDR3 length equals 14 residues. The CDR3: CASCFGQHNQPQHF. CDR3 DNA sequence: TGTGCCAGTTGCTTTGGACAGCACAATCAGCCCCAGCATTTT.

The chain couples TRBV7-6 to TRBJ2-7, with 13 bases matching TRBD2. The CDR3 is 18 residues long. V dropped 1 base and J dropped 2; count of bases not matched to a gene: 8. In germline, CDR1 is SGHVS, CDR2 FNYEAQ. CDR3 bases: TGTGCCAGCAGCTTAGTGTCGGGACTAGCGGGGAACGCCTACGAGCAGTACTTC. Its protein product is CASSLVSGLAGNAYEQYF.